This TCR beta chain was recovered during a study of beta chain features in type 1 diabetes. Turning to the study itself: About 98,000,000 sorted cells were examined across all samples.

V was cut by 2 bases and J by 0 bases, with 7 bases left in between. Germline V gives CDR1 SEHNR, CDR2 FQNEAQ (reference sequence). The CDR3 contains 14 residues. Reverse transcribing all isolated RNA meant expressed TCRB transcripts were sequenced. The average read count of naive, central memory and regulatory T cell samples was about 3.57 million. Here immunoSEQ multiplex PCR was the method, and the copy in TCRdb shows in-frame clones only, minus some. The table shows 900,000 or so clones, with about a sixth occurring only once. This clone was seen a single time. Its antigen is not identified. Study outcomes and limitations: Healthy donors had naive, central memory and Treg TCRB repertoires that appeared less similar than those seen among patients.

CD4+ naive, central memory, regulatory and stem cell-like memory cells were sorted via CD45RO/CCR7/CD25/CD127/CD95/CD27. Sequencing input: naive CD4+ T cells from blood. The J gene is TRBJ2-5, the V gene TRBV7-9; tentatively, D is TRBD2 (5 bases). The TCR was taken from a woman under 30 in good health. CDR3 sequence: CASSLNSDQETQYF. CDR3 DNA sequence: TGTGCCAGCAGCTTAAATAGCGACCAAGAGACCCAGTACTTC.